This T cell receptor beta chain stems from a study of early T cells in non-severe SARS-CoV-2 infection. Study-wide context: Sequenced material consisted of bulk RNA (from unsorted whole blood), and chains were unpaired.

The TCR library protocol was used to attach unique molecular identifiers. These identifiers were attached to individual cDNA molecules. TCRdb processed the 5' RACE reads anew with MiXCR; each CDR3 protein has one entry. Of 20,000 to 25,000 distinct CDR3 sequences listed, about 4% were seen once; the top ten hold roughly 1.5%. Germline-derived CDR1 and CDR2 are SNHLY and FYNNEI. The CDR3 is made up of 11 amino acids. Trimming removed 5 bases from V and 8 bases from J; junction bases left unmatched: 3. Points from the study as a whole: Matching with VDJdb favored anti-spike CD8 responses (missing private and CD4 specificities).

This clonotype was counted many times. What it recognizes is unknown. The sequenced sample was whole blood. The chain carries TRBV2 and TRBJ2-7, with 7 bases fitting TRBD1. The receptor comes from an adult who was a healthcare worker with PCR-confirmed SARS-CoV-2 infection or an uninfected control (not recorded which). The CDR3 spells CASSKGQKQYF. The DNA of the CDR3 is TGTGCCAGCAGTAAGGGACAGAAGCAGTACTTC.